A selection of T cell receptor beta chains follows, all from one sample in a study of radiotherapy plus CTLA-4 blockade in lung cancer. This table comes from immunoSEQ multiplex PCR, and its TCRdb copy is limited to in-frame clones, with some not included. The data contain over 95,000 clones, 65% to 85% of them singletons. Here the sequenced sample was peripheral blood, taken from a patient treated with radiotherapy plus ipilimumab. Every receptor here comes from a human donor with non-small cell lung cancer who had a partial response to radiotherapy plus ipilimumab. Some clones in this sample may be carry-over from other donors' samples. Each CDR3 is given with its conserved first and last residue. The D gene is left open where the match is weak. Some rows have no size entry. The others give once, few or many, or a class for an expanded clone.

clone_size	v_call	j_call	d_call	cdr3_aa	cdr3_nt
.	TRBV7-8	TRBJ1-4	TRBD1	CASSLGSQGVGEKLFF	TGTGCCAGCAGCCTAGGGTCCCAGGGGGTCGGGGAAAAACTGTTTTTT
once	TRBV19	TRBJ2-5	.	CASSTGRPETQYF	TGTGCCAGTAGCACAGGCAGGCCGGAGACCCAGTACTTC
.	TRBV9	TRBJ2-3	.	CASSPPGEKDTQYF	TGTGCCAGCAGCCCTCCGGGGGAAAAAGATACGCAGTATTTT
.	TRBV5-8	TRBJ2-7	.	CASSSRGERQYF	TGTGCCAGCAGCTCCAGGGGAGAAAGGCAGTACTTC
many	TRBV5-1	TRBJ1-1	.	CASSLGAGENTEAFF	TGCGCCAGCAGCTTGGGGGCCGGGGAGAACACTGAAGCTTTCTTT
many	TRBV7-9	TRBJ2-2	.	CASSGRTDTGELFF	TGTGCCAGCAGCGGACGGACAGATACCGGGGAGCTGTTTTTT
once	TRBV2	TRBJ2-5	.	CASNRDFQETQYF	TGTGCCAGCAATAGAGACTTCCAAGAGACCCAGTACTTC
.	TRBV10-2	TRBJ2-1	TRBD2	CASSGLAGGPSRNEQFF	TGCGCCAGCAGTGGACTAGCGGGGGGGCCGTCTCGCAATGAGCAGTTCTTC
.	TRBV6-6	TRBJ1-1	TRBD1	CASSHKDRGDTEAFF	TGTGCCAGCAGTCACAAAGACAGGGGAGACACTGAAGCTTTCTTT
.	TRBV10-1	TRBJ1-1	.	CASSTGSGEAFF	TGCGCCAGCAGTACAGGGTCCGGTGAAGCTTTCTTT
once	TRBV6-5	TRBJ2-7	TRBD2	CASSRGGDYEQYF	TGTGCCAGCAGCCGGGGGGGGGACTACGAGCAGTACTTC
.	TRBV7-3	TRBJ2-1	TRBD2	CASRSASGDSYNEQFF	TGTGCCAGCAGGTCGGCTAGCGGGGACTCCTACAATGAGCAGTTCTTC
.	TRBV4-3	TRBJ2-7	TRBD1	CASSQGTGGNYEQYF	TGCGCCAGCAGCCAGGGGACAGGGGGAAACTACGAGCAGTACTTC
.	TRBV28	TRBJ2-1	TRBD2	CASSPPLGLGRRNEQFF	TGTGCCAGCAGTCCCCCCCTCGGACTAGGTCGGCGCAATGAGCAGTTCTTC
.	TRBV19	TRBJ2-5	.	CASSNQLQETQYF	TGTGCCAGTAGTAACCAACTCCAAGAGACCCAGTACTTC
.	TRBV5-1	TRBJ2-2	TRBD2	CASSRTSGRASGELFF	TGCGCCAGCAGCAGGACTAGCGGGAGGGCGTCCGGGGAGCTGTTTTTT
few	TRBV5-1	TRBJ1-1	.	CASSPGASGAFF	TGCGCCAGCAGCCCTGGGGCGAGTGGGGCTTTCTTT
.	TRBV19	TRBJ2-7	.	CASSTRLGSYEQYF	TGTGCCAGTAGTACCAGACTAGGCTCCTACGAGCAGTACTTC
.	TRBV5-1	TRBJ2-7	.	CASSLVREGEQYF	TGCGCCAGCAGCTTGGTCAGGGAAGGCGAGCAGTACTTC
few	TRBV2	TRBJ1-1	.	CASMGDRYTEAFF	TGTGCCAGCATGGGCGATCGTTACACTGAAGCTTTCTTT
.	TRBV7-2	TRBJ2-1	TRBD2	CASSPTSGRAGNEQFF	TGTGCCAGCAGCCCCACTAGCGGGAGGGCCGGGAATGAGCAGTTCTTC
.	TRBV7-2	TRBJ1-5	.	CASSSGVQQPQHF	TGTGCCAGCAGCTCAGGGGTTCAACAGCCCCAGCATTTT